Listed here are 14 T cell receptor beta chains from one sample, sequenced in a study of control samples from healthy donors and cancer patients. Sequencing used immunoSEQ multiplex PCR; TCRdb keeps in-frame clones, though not all of them. The sample has about 150,000 clones, approximately 93% seen once; the top ten hold roughly 6.2%. Sequenced input: blood. The receptor source for this set is a young man in good health.

The chain couples TRBV5-6 to TRBJ1-1; 10 bases are a match to TRBD1. There are 18 residues in the CDR3. Germline lookup yields CDR1 SGHDT and CDR2 YYEEEE. V lost 6 bases to trimming and J lost 5 bases; unmatched junction nucleotides: 19. This chain's CDR3 is CASTRPRTGGFEGTEAFF. Written as DNA, the CDR3 is TGTGCCAGCACTCGTCCTAGGACAGGGGGTTTCGAGGGGACTGAAGCTTTCTTT.

The chain joins TRBV7-6 to TRBJ2-1; 8 positions agree with TRBD2. Trimming took 5 bases from V and 0 from J; bases not matched to a gene: 9. Germline V lookup: CDR1 SGHVS, CDR2 FNYEAQ. This CDR3 region has 17 residues. The DNA for the CDR3 is TGTGCCAGCAGCCCTGGGGGCGGGGGGACCTCCTACAATGAGCAGTTCTTC. Translated, it gives CASSPGGGGTSYNEQFF.

Here the CDR3 reads CASSQGRNTEAFF. The CDR3 DNA sequence: TGTGCCAGCAGTCAGGGCCGGAACACTGAAGCTTTCTTT. This chain connects TRBV6-5 to TRBJ1-1; D might be TRBD1 (5 bases). There are 13 residues in the CDR3. With 5 bases removed from V and 1 base from J, the gap between germline ends came to 8 bases. Per the germline V gene, CDR1 is MNHEY and CDR2 is SVGAGI.

This clone was recorded only once. The chain employs TRBV5-1 and TRBJ1-4, with 8 bases identical to TRBD1. The CDR3 is 16 residues long. Germline assignment: CDR1 SGHRS and CDR2 YFSETQ. Trimming removed 4 bases from V and 0 bases from J; junction bases left unmatched: 5. This CDR3 reads CASSPETGATNEKLFF. CDR3 nucleotides: TGCGCCAGCAGCCCCGAGACAGGGGCAACTAATGAAAAACTGTTTTTT. The full variable domain, completed using reference TRBV5-1 and TRBJ1-4, is KAGVTQTPRYLIKTRGQQVTLSCSPISGHRSVSWYQQTPGQGLQFLFEYFSETQRNKGNFPGRFSGRQFSNSRSEMNVSTLELGDSALYLCASSPETGATNEKLFFGSGTQLSVL.

The V gene is TRBV7-9, the J gene TRBJ1-2; 7 positions agree with TRBD1. The CDR3 is 15 residues long. The V gene end was trimmed by 4 bases and the J gene end by 3 bases; junction bases not matched to a gene: 8. Germline V gene lookup returns CDR1 SEHNR and CDR2 FQNEAQ (reference sequence). The CDR3 DNA reads as TGTGCCAGCAGCTACAGCTCGACAGGGTACTATGGCTACACCTTC. Protein: CASSYSSTGYYGYTF.

V and J are TRBV10-3 and TRBJ2-1, with D uncertain. Between the trimmed V and J ends, which lost 8 bases and 8 bases, there was a span of 22 bases. In germline, CDR1 is ENHRY, CDR2 SYGVKD. The CDR3 sequence is 15 residues long. The DNA of the CDR3 is TGTGCCATCGGACGACTGGCGGCCCCCGTCGATGAGCAGTTCTTC. As protein: CAIGRLAAPVDEQFF.

V usage is TRBV5-6 and J usage is TRBJ1-6, with TRBD1 identical over 9 bases. Germline V gene sequence: CDR1 SGHDT, CDR2 YYEEEE. V trimming: 4 bases; J trimming: 8 bases; junction bases outside the gene matches: 10. The CDR3 spans 16 residues. CDR3 sequence: CASSTGIQGAYSPLHF. DNA of the CDR3: TGTGCCAGCAGCACCGGGATACAGGGGGCCTATTCACCCCTCCACTTT.

The CDR3 DNA is TGCGCCAGCAGTGACAACTCCCGGGGCAATCAGCCCCAGCATTTT. Amino acid sequence: CASSDNSRGNQPQHF. J is TRBJ1-5 and V is TRBV10-2; the D is unclear. The CDR3 runs to 15 residues. V was cut by 3 bases and J by 2 bases, with 11 bases left in between. Germline CDR1 reads WSHSY; CDR2 reads SAAADI.

The CDR3 DNA follows: TGCAGTGCTAGTCCCCCCGGACTAGCGGCTACCAAGCAGTTCTTC. Amino acid sequence: CSASPPGLAATKQFF. The chain uses TRBV20-1 and TRBJ2-1, with TRBD2 matching over 10 bases. The trim removed 3 bases at V and 11 bases at J, leaving 13 bases unmatched. This CDR3 has 15 residues. Germline loops: CDR1 DFQATT, CDR2 SNEGSKA (reference sequence).

This sequence joins TRBV10-3 and TRBJ1-6; a weak D match, TRBD1 (6 bases). The CDR3 sequence is 22 residues long. CDR1 is ENHRY and CDR2 is SYGVKD in the germline V gene. V lost 6 bases and J 8 bases, leaving 38 bases between the germline ends. CDR3 DNA: TGTGCCATCAGACAGAGAGGGTTAGAGGAAGCACAGGGACCGACCATGGATTCACCCCTCCACTTT. Protein product: CAIRQRGLEEAQGPTMDSPLHF.

V gene TRBV6-5 combines with J gene TRBJ1-1; TRBD1 agrees at 7 bases. J was trimmed by 5 bases and V by 0 bases; bases with no gene match: 6. The CDR3 contains 15 residues. Germline assignment: CDR1 MNHEY and CDR2 SVGAGI. The DNA for the CDR3 is TGTGCCAGCAGTTACTCGCGACAGGGAGGGACTGAAGCTTTCTTT. This codes for CASSYSRQGGTEAFF.

The chain joins TRBV27 to TRBJ2-1; D not certain. The V gene lost 3 bases and the J gene lost 7 bases, with 13 bases spanning the gap. The CDR3 covers 14 residues. In germline, CDR1 is MNHEY, CDR2 SMNVEV (reference sequence). The CDR3 region is CASSLVRFGNEQFF. The CDR3, as DNA: TGTGCCAGCAGTTTGGTTAGGTTTGGTAATGAGCAGTTCTTC.

The chain links TRBV11-1 to TRBJ2-2; D gene uncertain. The ends were cut back, 5 bases at V and 7 bases at J, with 11 bases in the middle. Germline CDR1 is SGHAT and CDR2 is FQDESV (reference sequence). CDR3 length equals 13 residues. CDR3: CASSRPGHGELFF. DNA of the CDR3: TGTGCCAGCAGCCGTCCTGGGCACGGGGAGCTGTTTTTT.

The CDR3 nucleotides are TGTGCCAGCAGCGTAGCAGGGTCCACTGAAGCTTTCTTT. As protein: CASSVAGSTEAFF. The chain employs TRBV9 and TRBJ1-1; possible D gene TRBD1, 5 bases. Trimming pared 0 bases from V and 4 bases from J, leaving 7 bases between. CDR3 length: 13 residues. Germline V lookup: CDR1 SGDLS, CDR2 YYNGEE.